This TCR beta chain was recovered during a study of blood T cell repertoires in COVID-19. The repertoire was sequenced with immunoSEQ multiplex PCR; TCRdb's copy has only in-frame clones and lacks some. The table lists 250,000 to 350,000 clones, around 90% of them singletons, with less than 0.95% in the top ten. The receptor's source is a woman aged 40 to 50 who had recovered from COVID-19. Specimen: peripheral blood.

The CDR3 bases are TGTGCCAGCAGCCCGCAGGGGGAGTGGGGCACCGGGGAGCTGTTTTTT. Translating gives CASSPQGEWGTGELFF. V and J are TRBV7-2 and TRBJ2-2, with TRBD1 matching over 7 bases. The CDR3 totals 16 residues. Germline lookup yields CDR1 SGHTA and CDR2 FQGNSA. Trimming at V came to 5 bases and at J to 4 bases, leaving 10 bases not matched to a gene.